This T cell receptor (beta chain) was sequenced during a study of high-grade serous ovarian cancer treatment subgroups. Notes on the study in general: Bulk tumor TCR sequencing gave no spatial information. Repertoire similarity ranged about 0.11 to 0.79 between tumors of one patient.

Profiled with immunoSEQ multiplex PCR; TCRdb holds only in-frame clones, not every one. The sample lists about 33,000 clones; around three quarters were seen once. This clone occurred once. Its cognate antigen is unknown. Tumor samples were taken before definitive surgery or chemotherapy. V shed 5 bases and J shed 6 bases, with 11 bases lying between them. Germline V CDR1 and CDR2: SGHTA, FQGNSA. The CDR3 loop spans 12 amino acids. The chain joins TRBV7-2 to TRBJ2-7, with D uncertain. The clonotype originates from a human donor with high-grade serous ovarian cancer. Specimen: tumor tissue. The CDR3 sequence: CASSLWGAEQYF. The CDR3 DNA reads TGTGCCAGCAGCCTATGGGGTGCCGAGCAGTACTTC. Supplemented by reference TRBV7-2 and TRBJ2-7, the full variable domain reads GAGVSQSPSNKVTEKGKDVELRCDPISGHTALYWYRQSLGQGLEFLIYFQGNSAPDKSGLPSDRFSAERTGGSVSTLTIQRTQQEDSAVYLCASSLWGAEQYFGPGTRLTVT.